A single sample gave rise to the 28 T cell receptor beta chains below, sequenced in a study of T cell repertoires in cytomegalovirus infection. MiXCR, run by TCRdb on the reads, gives a single entry per CDR3 protein. The sample includes more than 200,000 distinct CDR3 sequences, over 8% seen only once; the top ten take approximately 16%. Sequencing was performed on PBMCs. The receptors here all came from a human donor in good health (CMV status not recorded). Some clones in this sample may be carry-over from other donors' samples.

The table lists this clonotype with a few counts. The chain recombines TRBV28 with TRBJ2-7, with 10 nucleotides matching TRBD2. J gave up 3 bases and V 5 bases, and 10 bases lay outside the gene matches. The CDR3 runs to 16 residues. Germline-derived CDR1 and CDR2 are MDHEN and SYDVKM. Here the CDR3 reads CASSPPAGGLLYEQYF. Written as DNA, the CDR3 is TGTGCCAGCAGTCCCCCAGCGGGGGGGCTCCTCTACGAGCAGTACTTC.

This clonotype was counted a few times. The rearrangement joins TRBV27 to TRBJ2-7; 8 bases are shared with TRBD1. J lost 2 bases, V lost 6 bases, and 6 bases had no gene match. The CDR3 covers 14 residues. Germline lookup yields CDR1 MNHEY and CDR2 SMNVEV (reference sequence). The CDR3, as DNA: TGTGCCAGCAGGCCGGGACAGGTCCCCTACGAGCAGTACTTC. Amino acid sequence: CASRPGQVPYEQYF.

This clonotype has at least ten counts. The rearrangement joins TRBV10-2 to TRBJ2-1; 9 bases align to TRBD1. V trimming: 7 bases; J trimming: 15 bases; junction bases outside the gene matches: 4. This CDR3 is 10 amino acids long. Germline V lookup: CDR1 WSHSY, CDR2 SAAADI. CDR3: CASKGTGLFF. CDR3 coding DNA: TGCGCCAGCAAGGGGACAGGGCTGTTCTTC.

This chain links TRBV12-3 or TRBV12-4 with TRBJ1-5; D uncertain. Trimming removed 3 bases from V and 4 bases from J, with 10 bases in between. This CDR3 contains 14 residues. CDR3 DNA: TGTGCCAGCAGTTTGATCCAGTCGAATCAGCCCCAGCATTTT. This translates into CASSLIQSNQPQHF.

Of note for this clonotype: Mismatch with germline at one junction end may stem from a read error. The V and J genes are TRBV19 and TRBJ2-6, with D unclear. Germline assignment: CDR1 LNHDA and CDR2 SQIVND (reference sequence). This CDR3 comprises 13 residues. CDR3 region: CASRGSGSNVLTF. The CDR3 DNA is TGTGCCAGTAGGGGATCTGGGTCCAACGTCCTGACTTTC.

This clonotype was detected ten times or more. The chain carries TRBV28 and TRBJ2-7; D is perhaps TRBD1 or TRBD2 (6 bases each). The CDR3 covers 16 residues. The germline V gene has CDR1 MDHEN and CDR2 SYDVKM. V was clipped by 4 bases and J by 0 bases, with 16 bases between them. DNA for the CDR3: TGTGCCAGCAGTTCCGGGGGCCGCGCTAGCTCCTACGAGCAGTACTTC. Its translation is CASSSGGRASSYEQYF. Full variable domain (rest looked up from reference TRBV28 and TRBJ2-7): DVKVTQSSRYLVKRTGEKVFLECVQDMDHENMFWYRQDPGLGLRLIYFSYDVKMKEKGDIPEGYSVSREKKERFSLILESASTNQTSMYLCASSSGGRASSYEQYFGPGTRLTVT.

Ten or more counts support this clonotype. The chain carries TRBV19 and TRBJ1-1; 7 bases fit TRBD1. CDR1 is LNHDA, CDR2 SQIVND, per germline (reference sequence). The CDR3 contains 14 residues. Trimming took 10 bases from V and 1 from J; bases not matched to a gene: 9. Here the CDR3 reads CATNPGQKNTEAFF. In DNA form, the CDR3 reads TGTGCCACTAACCCGGGACAGAAGAACACTGAAGCTTTCTTT.

The rearrangement joins TRBV12-5 to TRBJ1-5; the match to TRBD1 covers 9 bases. This CDR3 spans 13 amino acids. CDR1 is LGHNT and CDR2 is FRNRAP in the germline V gene. The V and J ends lost 6 bases and 6 bases, in that order; junction bases with no gene match: 3. This chain's CDR3 is CASGGTGRQPQHF. CDR3 in DNA: TGTGCTAGTGGGGGGACAGGGCGTCAGCCCCAGCATTTT. Using reference TRBV12-5 and TRBJ1-5 for the parts outside the CDR3, the full variable domain is DARVTQTPRHKVTEMGQEVTMRCQPILGHNTVFWYRQTMMQGLELLAYFRNRAPLDDSGMPKDRFSAEMPDATLATLKIQPSEPRDSAVYFCASGGTGRQPQHFGDGTRLSIL.

This clonotype showed up many times. The V and J genes are TRBV7-2 and TRBJ2-1; 9 nucleotides align to TRBD2. With V trimmed by 5 bases and J by 6 bases, 5 bases remained unmatched. Germline lookup yields CDR1 SGHTA and CDR2 FQGNSA. The CDR3 loop spans 14 amino acids. The CDR3 nucleotides read TGTGCCAGCAGCCGACATAGCGGGAGCAATGAGCAGTTCTTC. Amino acids: CASSRHSGSNEQFF.

This clonotype was observed at least ten times. The chain joins TRBV28 to TRBJ2-5, with 9 bases fitting TRBD1. V trimming: 3 bases; J trimming: 0 bases; junction bases outside the gene matches: 2. CDR3 length equals 15 residues. Germline CDR1 is MDHEN and CDR2 is SYDVKM. The CDR3 nucleotides read TGTGCCAGCAGTTTTGGGACAGGGAACCAAGAGACCCAGTACTTC. It specifies CASSFGTGNQETQYF.

This clonotype was observed many times. V is TRBV7-2 and J is TRBJ1-2; TRBD1 aligns across 8 bases. Unmatched junction bases numbered 4, after V lost 4 bases and J lost 0 bases. Germline assignment: CDR1 SGHTA and CDR2 FQGNSA. The CDR3 is 15 amino acids. The CDR3 here is CASSSGQAANYGYTF. The DNA for the CDR3 is TGTGCCAGCAGCTCGGGACAGGCCGCTAACTATGGCTACACCTTC.

This clonotype was observed many times. This chain links TRBV11-3 with TRBJ1-1; a possible D gene is TRBD1 (5 bases). This CDR3 has 17 residues. Germline V gene lookup returns CDR1 SGHNT and CDR2 YENEEA. Between the trimmed V and J ends, which lost 1 base and 0 bases, there was a span of 15 bases. CDR3: CASSLGPGEGMNTEAFF. As DNA, the CDR3 is TGTGCCAGCAGCTTAGGCCCGGGGGAGGGCATGAACACTGAAGCTTTCTTT.

This rearrangement joins TRBV30 to TRBJ1-5; TRBD1 aligns across 9 bases. The V gene end was trimmed by 5 bases and the J gene end by 1 base; junction bases not matched to a gene: 24. CDR1 GTSNPN and CDR2 SVGIG come from the germline V gene (reference sequence). The CDR3 runs 21 residues. The CDR3, as DNA: TGTGCCTGGCGACCGGGACAGGGAATTTTTTCGGTTTCCGGAAGCAATCAGCCCCAGCATTTT. Translated, it gives CAWRPGQGIFSVSGSNQPQHF.

This clonotype was found many times. The chain joins TRBV6-2 or TRBV6-3 to TRBJ1-1; D perhaps matches TRBD1 (5 bases). The CDR3 spans 13 residues. CDR1 is MNHEY, CDR2 SVGEGT, per germline. V shed 6 bases and J shed 1 base, with 9 bases lying between them. CDR3 bases: TGTGCCAGCAGCTACGGGGGGAACACTGAAGCTTTCTTT. Its protein product is CASSYGGNTEAFF.

Many counts were recorded for this clonotype. This chain connects TRBV7-3 to TRBJ2-7; D not resolved. The CDR3 is 13 amino acids. Trimming shortened V by 2 bases and J by 4 bases, and 9 bases separated the two germline ends. Per the germline V gene, CDR1 is SGHTA and CDR2 is FQGTGA. The CDR3 loop reads CASSLGKGYEQYF. The DNA of the CDR3 is TGTGCCAGCAGCTTAGGAAAAGGTTACGAGCAGTACTTC. The variable domain in full, with the rest retrieved from reference TRBV7-3 and TRBJ2-7, is GAGVSQTPSNKVTEKGKYVELRCDPISGHTALYWYRQSLGQGPEFLIYFQGTGAADDSGLPNDRFFAVRPEGSVSTLKIQRTERGDSAVYLCASSLGKGYEQYFGPGTRLTVT.

The gene calls are TRBV5-1 and TRBJ2-3, with 9 positions matching TRBD2. V gave up 6 bases and J gave up 4 bases; unmatched junction bases: 9. The CDR3 consists of 15 residues. Germline V CDR1 and CDR2: SGHRS, YFSETQ. The CDR3 spells CASTRREGRADTQYF. The CDR3 DNA follows: TGCGCCAGCACCCGGCGGGAGGGCCGTGCAGATACGCAGTATTTT.

This clonotype was found many times. V gene TRBV6-1 combines with J gene TRBJ2-1, with 9 bases lining up with TRBD1. CDR3 length: 15 amino acids. V was clipped by 9 bases and J by 4 bases; unmatched bases: 10. Germline V gives CDR1 MNHNS, CDR2 SASEGT. CDR3 amino acids: CASRRGQGIYNEQFF. CDR3 coding DNA: TGTGCCAGTCGGAGGGGACAGGGTATATACAATGAGCAGTTCTTC.

This clonotype came up many times. The rearrangement uses TRBV7-2 and TRBJ1-6, with TRBD1 identical over 7 bases. CDR1 SGHTA and CDR2 FQGNSA come from the germline V gene. With 6 bases clipped from V and 7 bases from J, the junction kept 6 bases outside the gene matches. The CDR3 covers 14 residues. The CDR3 region is CASRVGGYNSPLHF. In nucleotides, the CDR3 is TGTGCCAGCAGAGTAGGGGGCTACAATTCACCCCTCCACTTT.

This clonotype was picked up many times. The chain couples TRBV7-2 to TRBJ1-2; D gene unclear. V was clipped by 3 bases and J by 1 base, with 9 bases between them. This CDR3 comprises 14 residues. Germline CDR1 and CDR2: SGHTA and FQGNSA. The DNA for the CDR3 is TGTGCCAGCAGCTTCTCAGACGTTAACTATGGCTACACCTTC. Its protein product is CASSFSDVNYGYTF.

J is TRBJ2-7 and V is TRBV30, with TRBD1 as a possible D gene (5 bases). Germline V gene lookup returns CDR1 GTSNPN and CDR2 SVGIG (reference sequence). Between the trimmed V and J ends, which lost 4 bases and 6 bases, there was a span of 13 bases. The CDR3 spans 12 residues. CDR3 nucleotide sequence: TGTGCCTGGACCGTAGGGGTGGGCGAGCAGTACTTC. Its protein is CAWTVGVGEQYF.

This clonotype was seen repeatedly, ten times or more. This chain connects TRBV7-2 to TRBJ2-2; 8 positions agree with TRBD1. The CDR3 is 14 residues long. CDR1 and CDR2 from the germline V gene are SGHTA and FQGNSA. V trimming: 6 bases; J trimming: 6 bases; junction bases outside the gene matches: 6. CDR3 sequence (DNA): TGTGCCAGCAGAGGACAGGGCCATGCCGGGGAGCTGTTTTTT. Translating gives CASRGQGHAGELFF.

This clonotype was detected many times. This sequence joins TRBV14 and TRBJ2-2; weak D call: TRBD2 (6 bases). The ends were cut back, 1 base at V and 2 bases at J, with 11 bases in the middle. The CDR3 runs 16 residues. Germline CDR1 reads SGHDN; CDR2 reads FVKESK. CDR3 coding DNA: TGTGCCAGCAGCCAAGTGGGACTCTTAAACACCGGGGAGCTGTTTTTT. This encodes CASSQVGLLNTGELFF.

This clonotype was found a few times. The rearrangement joins TRBV20-1 to TRBJ2-7; TRBD1 agrees at 10 bases. This CDR3 comprises 14 residues. Losses at the gene ends were 6 bases for V and 4 bases for J; bases not matched to a gene: 9. Germline V gives CDR1 DFQATT, CDR2 SNEGSKA (reference sequence). The CDR3 bases are TGCAGTGCCCGGTCGGGACAGGGGTTATACGAGCAGTACTTC. Its protein product is CSARSGQGLYEQYF.

This clonotype was seen repeatedly, ten times or more. The V call is TRBV19, the J call TRBJ2-7, with TRBD2 identical over 7 bases. Germline CDR1 reads LNHDA; CDR2 reads SQIVND (reference sequence). The J segment lost 3 bases and the V segment lost 3 bases, leaving 2 bases of the junction unmatched. The CDR3 spans 13 residues. The CDR3: CASSISGVYEQYF. In nucleotides, the CDR3 is TGTGCCAGTAGTATCAGCGGGGTCTACGAGCAGTACTTC. The variable domain in full, completed from reference TRBV19 and TRBJ2-7, reads DGGITQSPKYLFRKEGQNVTLSCEQNLNHDAMYWYRQDPGQGLRLIYYSQIVNDFQKGDIAEGYSVSREKKESFPLTVTSAQKNPTAFYLCASSISGVYEQYFGPGTRLTVT.

This clonotype was recorded many times. The chain has TRBV7-2 and TRBJ1-2; 7 bases map to TRBD1. Germline values: CDR1 SGHTA, CDR2 FQGNSA. The CDR3 length is 13 residues. J gave up 8 bases and V 1 base, and 4 bases lay outside the gene matches. Written as DNA, the CDR3 is TGTGCCAGCAGCTTAGAGAGGGGGCGAGGCTACACCTTC. It yields the protein CASSLERGRGYTF.

This clonotype came up many times. The rearrangement joins TRBV28 to TRBJ1-4; no firm D call. CDR3 length: 12 residues. Per the germline V gene, CDR1 is MDHEN and CDR2 is SYDVKM. V lost 7 bases, J lost 7 bases, and 10 bases lay in between. CDR3 residues: CASTSLSEKLFF. The CDR3 bases are TGTGCCAGCACTTCTTTAAGTGAAAAACTGTTTTTT.

This clonotype was observed many times. This sequence joins TRBV7-2 and TRBJ1-2; 7 positions agree with TRBD1. Germline CDR1 reads SGHTA; CDR2 reads FQGNSA. This CDR3 is built from 15 residues. V dropped 0 bases and J dropped 4; count of bases not matched to a gene: 5. The CDR3 DNA reads as TGTGCCAGCAGCTTAGCGAGTGGACAGGCCTATGGCTACACCTTC. This codes for CASSLASGQAYGYTF.

This clonotype was seen many times. The J gene is TRBJ2-3, the V gene TRBV20-1, with 9 bases matching TRBD2. V gave up 8 bases and J gave up 4 bases; unmatched junction bases: 4. The CDR3 runs to 12 residues. Germline CDR1 and CDR2: DFQATT and SNEGSKA (reference sequence). The CDR3 loop reads CSLAGAADTQYF. The DNA for the CDR3 is TGCAGTTTAGCGGGAGCAGCAGATACGCAGTATTTT.